This T cell receptor beta chain was documented in a study of blood T cell repertoires in COVID-19. The overall study: Sites across the United States, Italy and Spain contributed samples from acute and convalescent COVID-19. PBMCs, B-cell-depleted T cells, or T cells were the source of the cDNA or gDNA that made up the material.

Assay used: immunoSEQ multiplex PCR; TCRdb lists only in-frame clones, some missing. In the table there are about 88,000 clones, about nine tenths of which are singletons. V gave up 4 bases and J gave up 6 bases, with 10 bases separating them. The CDR3 has 11 residues. The germline gives CDR1 SQVTM, CDR2 ANQGSEA. The gene calls are TRBV29-1 and TRBJ2-7; D may be TRBD1 (5 bases). Source material: peripheral blood. This sequence originates from a male donor with acute or convalescent COVID-19. The CDR3 is CSVGSGIEQYF. In nucleotides, the CDR3 is TGCAGCGTTGGCTCAGGGATCGAGCAGTACTTC.